This T cell receptor (beta chain) was recovered during a study of neurological immune-mediated disorders. cDNA was made by 5'RACE with 10-nucleotide random UMIs. TCRdb redid the calling of the 5' RACE reads with MiXCR, one entry per CDR3 protein. The table includes fewer than 55,000 distinct CDR3 sequences, 9% to 10% detected once. Time point here: longitudinal time-point 1 (baseline). The CDR3 runs to 12 residues. CDR1 and CDR2 (germline): SNHLY, FYNNEI. Between the trimmed V and J ends, which lost 7 bases and 2 bases, there was a span of 7 bases. Many counts were recorded for this clonotype. The V and J genes are TRBV2 and TRBJ2-3, with D unresolved. The receptor was isolated from a woman aged 40 to 50 in good health. Sequenced sample: PBMCs. CDR3 residues: CASKSSTDTQYF. CDR3 sequence (DNA): TGTGCCAGCAAAAGCTCCACAGATACGCAGTATTTT.